This T cell receptor (beta chain) was captured in a study of T cells in women clearing cervical HPV infection. Overall study: Controls' single incident HPV16 infection cleared within 12 months without precancer. The study, taken as a whole, reports: CIN3+ cases had significantly higher TCR richness than controls; evenness did not differ.

The CDR3 is made up of 15 amino acids. Between the trimmed V and J ends, which lost 0 bases and 0 bases, there was a span of 9 bases. Germline V gives CDR1 SGHRS, CDR2 YFSETQ. Some clones are missing from TCRdb's copy, which holds only in-frame ones; the method was immunoSEQ multiplex PCR. The specimen's table records 35,000 to 45,000 clones. Prevalent HPV16 infections were excluded; only incident single HPV16 infections included. On this clone itself: Its antigen is not identified. Read sequence stops 3 residues before the CDR3 end, and the germline J gene provides the missing end.

Sequencing input: blood buffy coat. The chain employs TRBV5-1 and TRBJ1-2; no clear D. The receptor's source is a woman between 18 and 70 years old with a cervical HPV16 infection that either progressed to CIN3+ or cleared (not recorded which). CDR3 loop: CASSLEAEANYGYTF. CDR3 DNA, as far as it was read: TGCGCCAGCAGCTTGGAGGCAGAAGCTAACTATGGC.